These T cell receptor beta chains were read from a single sample in a study of T cells after yellow fever vaccination. TCRdb independently ran MiXCR on the 5' RACE reads; one entry per CDR3 protein. The sample contains just under 600,000 distinct CDR3 sequences, 13% of which appear only once. The sequenced sample was PBMCs, obtained on the day of the yellow fever booster vaccination. The receptors shown here come from a man under 40 who received the YFV17D yellow fever vaccine. Both conserved end residues are part of each CDR3. A D gene is named only where the DNA matches it firmly. Only part of the rows carry a size: once, few, many, or a class if the clone is expanded.

>TRBD2|TRBV6-2/TRBV6-3|TRBJ2-7|few
CASSNRGSGSTHEQYF
TGTGCCAGCAGCAACCGCGGCAGCGGGAGTACCCACGAGCAGTACTTC
>NA|TRBV12-3/TRBV12-4|TRBJ1-2|NA
CASSLSGQPYGYTF
TGTGCCAGCAGTCTGAGCGGACAGCCCTATGGCTACACCTTC
>NA|TRBV28|TRBJ2-5|NA
CASTPGNEETQYF
TGTGCCAGCACCCCGGGCAATGAAGAGACCCAGTACTTC
>NA|TRBV5-4|TRBJ2-2|few
CASSLVSGAGTGELFF
TGTGCCAGCAGCTTGGTATCGGGAGCGGGTACCGGGGAGCTGTTTTTT
>NA|TRBV5-8|TRBJ2-7|NA
CASSLWQGLSYEHYF
TGTGCCAGCAGCTTGTGGCAGGGACTCTCCTACGAGCACTACTTC
>NA|TRBV12-3/TRBV12-4|TRBJ2-7|few
CASSMSLRLGSYEQYF
TGTGCCAGCAGTATGTCTCTCCGCTTGGGGTCCTACGAGCAGTACTTC
>NA|TRBV15|TRBJ2-7|NA
CATSMDGLGEQYF
TGTGCCACCAGCATGGACGGTCTGGGCGAGCAGTACTTC
>NA|TRBV4-3|TRBJ2-7|NA
CASSQGVPYEQYF
TGCGCCAGCAGCCAGGGGGTGCCCTACGAGCAGTACTTC
>TRBD2|TRBV10-2|TRBJ2-7|few
CASRGGGWTEQSYEQYF
TGCGCCAGCAGAGGCGGGGGGTGGACAGAGCAGTCCTACGAGCAGTACTTC
>NA|TRBV7-2|TRBJ2-7|NA
CASSLEDRRIEQYF
TGTGCCAGCAGCTTAGAGGACCGGAGGATAGAGCAGTACTTC
>NA|TRBV5-1|TRBJ1-1|few
CASSLASRLTNTEAFF
TGCGCCAGCAGCTTGGCGTCAAGGTTGACGAACACTGAAGCTTTCTTT
>TRBD2|TRBV15|TRBJ2-7|few
CATASSGEQYF
TGTGCCACCGCTTCTAGCGGCGAGCAGTACTTC
>NA|TRBV12-3/TRBV12-4|TRBJ1-1|NA
CASRPGGLNTEAFF
TGTGCCAGCAGACCGGGAGGTCTTAACACTGAAGCTTTCTTT
>NA|TRBV4-3|TRBJ2-2|few
CASSQDPPGPTGELFF
TGCGCCAGCAGCCAAGATCCCCCGGGCCCCACCGGGGAGCTGTTTTTT
>TRBD2|TRBV5-1|TRBJ2-7|NA
CASKGWAGGRDEQYF
TGCGCCAGCAAGGGCTGGGCGGGAGGGCGAGACGAGCAGTACTTC
>NA|TRBV5-1|TRBJ2-3|few
CASSPPVSRADTQYF
TGCGCCAGCAGCCCACCCGTGTCCAGGGCAGATACGCAGTATTTT
>TRBD2|TRBV12-3/TRBV12-4|TRBJ2-1|few
CASSLAASGRSGEQFF
TGTGCCAGCAGTTTAGCGGCTAGCGGGAGGAGCGGTGAGCAGTTCTTC
>TRBD2|TRBV20-1|TRBJ2-7|few
CSASPLAGYEQYF
TGCAGTGCTAGTCCCCTAGCGGGTTACGAGCAGTACTTC
>TRBD2|TRBV5-1|TRBJ2-3|few
CASAEGLAGAIDTQYF
TGCGCCAGCGCCGAGGGGCTAGCGGGAGCAATAGATACGCAGTATTTT
>TRBD2|TRBV7-2|TRBJ2-1|few
CASSLALVAGAGEVNEQFF
TGTGCCAGCAGCTTAGCGTTGGTGGCAGGAGCGGGAGAGGTTAATGAGCAGTTCTTC
>NA|TRBV6-2/TRBV6-3|TRBJ2-2|few
CASSLAVNTGELFF
TGTGCCAGCAGTTTGGCGGTAAACACCGGGGAGCTGTTTTTT
>NA|TRBV2|TRBJ2-1|NA
CASGFSAGTYNEQFF
TGTGCCAGCGGCTTTAGTGCGGGAACCTACAATGAGCAGTTCTTC
>TRBD1|TRBV5-6|TRBJ1-1|NA
CASSLEGTGSGAFF
TGTGCCAGCAGCTTGGAGGGGACAGGTTCGGGAGCTTTCTTT
>TRBD2|TRBV11-3|TRBJ2-1|few
CASSLEREGQNEQFF
TGTGCCAGCAGCTTAGAACGGGAGGGCCAAAATGAGCAGTTCTTC
>TRBD1|TRBV20-1|TRBJ2-2|NA
CSASSLRQGGKTGELFF
TGCAGTGCTAGCTCCCTTCGACAGGGGGGGAAAACCGGGGAGCTGTTTTTT
>NA|TRBV20-1|TRBJ2-5|once
CSASPQAVQETQYF
TGCAGTGCTAGTCCTCAGGCGGTCCAAGAGACCCAGTACTTC
>NA|TRBV5-1|TRBJ2-7|few
CASSLDSAYEQYF
TGCGCCAGCAGCTTGGACAGTGCCTACGAGCAGTACTTC
>NA|TRBV5-4|TRBJ2-5|NA
CASSIDAQETQYF
TGTGCCAGCAGCATAGACGCGCAAGAGACCCAGTACTTC
>NA|TRBV6-1|TRBJ1-1|NA
CASRDGSANKGTEAFF
TGTGCCAGCAGGGACGGGTCCGCTAACAAGGGCACTGAAGCTTTCTTT
>TRBD2|TRBV20-1|TRBJ2-5|once
CSARDMLAGNQETQYF
TGCAGTGCTAGAGATATGCTAGCGGGCAACCAAGAGACCCAGTACTTC
>NA|TRBV6-2/TRBV6-3|TRBJ1-2|NA
CASSSSTGFVNYGYTF
TGTGCCAGCAGCTCCTCAACAGGGTTTGTTAACTATGGCTACACCTTC
>TRBD2|TRBV24-1|TRBJ2-7|few
CATSDPTSGLAETYEQYF
TGTGCCACCAGTGATCCTACATCAGGACTAGCGGAGACCTACGAGCAGTACTTC
>NA|TRBV7-2|TRBJ2-7|many
CASSLAPGQKYEQYF
TGTGCCAGCAGCTTAGCCCCCGGACAGAAATACGAGCAGTACTTC
>NA|TRBV6-5|TRBJ2-2|few
CASSYSSDSSGELFF
TGTGCCAGCAGTTACTCTTCCGACTCATCCGGGGAGCTGTTTTTT
>NA|TRBV20-1|TRBJ1-6|NA
CSAREGRNSPLHF
TGCAGTGCTAGAGAGGGGAGGAATTCACCCCTCCACTTT
>NA|TRBV24-1|TRBJ2-7|few
CATSDNQGSYEQYF
TGTGCCACCAGTGATAACCAGGGGTCCTACGAGCAGTACTTC
>TRBD2|TRBV12-3/TRBV12-4|TRBJ2-5|NA
CASSSLAGGETQYF
TGTGCCAGCAGTTCACTAGCGGGAGGGGAGACCCAGTACTTC
>NA|TRBV18|TRBJ2-7|few
CASSPRGMASVAYEQYF
TGTGCCAGCTCACCACGCGGCATGGCTAGCGTTGCCTACGAGCAGTACTTC
>NA|TRBV7-9|TRBJ1-4|NA
CASSLGTLGEKLFF
TGTGCCAGCAGCTTAGGAACATTAGGTGAAAAACTGTTTTTT
>TRBD2|TRBV4-3|TRBJ2-1|many
CASSPQTSARSSSYNEQFF
TGCGCCAGCAGCCCTCAGACTAGCGCGCGGAGCAGCTCCTACAATGAGCAGTTCTTC
>NA|TRBV14|TRBJ2-7|NA
CASSLLGVEQYF
TGTGCCAGCAGCCTCCTTGGGGTCGAGCAGTACTTC
>TRBD1|TRBV27|TRBJ2-4|NA
CASSFLGQGENIQYF
TGTGCCAGCAGTTTCCTTGGACAGGGGGAAAACATTCAGTACTTC
>NA|TRBV4-1|TRBJ2-5|few
CASRGPNQETQYF
TGCGCCAGCAGGGGGCCTAACCAAGAGACCCAGTACTTC
>NA|TRBV7-8|TRBJ2-3|NA
CASSKSGSVDTQYF
TGTGCCAGCAGCAAGAGCGGTTCCGTGGATACGCAGTATTTT
>NA|TRBV29-1|TRBJ2-1|few
CSVSGHRSYNEQFF
TGCAGCGTTTCGGGACACCGCTCCTACAATGAGCAGTTCTTC
>NA|TRBV12-3/TRBV12-4|TRBJ1-1|few
CASSLDVGANTEAFF
TGTGCCAGCAGTTTAGATGTAGGGGCGAACACTGAAGCTTTCTTT
>NA|TRBV29-1|TRBJ2-7|NA
CSAQRSGGDEQYF
TGCAGCGCCCAGAGGTCGGGGGGCGACGAGCAGTACTTC
>TRBD1|TRBV4-3|TRBJ2-7|many
CASSQDLIVGGRTGADEQYF
TGCGCCAGCAGCCAAGATTTGATAGTGGGTGGGAGGACAGGGGCCGACGAGCAGTACTTC
>NA|TRBV10-3|TRBJ2-3|NA
CAIRGTTSTDTQYF
TGTGCCATCAGGGGAACCACTAGCACAGATACGCAGTATTTT
>NA|TRBV27|TRBJ1-4|NA
CASRRVVNEKLFF
TGTGCCAGCAGGAGGGTCGTTAATGAAAAACTGTTTTTT
>NA|TRBV3-1|TRBJ2-2|few
CASSQGFGDWAGELFF
TGTGCCAGCAGCCAAGGGTTTGGAGACTGGGCCGGGGAGCTGTTTTTT
>NA|TRBV29-1|TRBJ2-2|few
CSVGWGPNTLNTGELFF
TGCAGCGTTGGGTGGGGCCCAAACACCTTGAACACCGGGGAGCTGTTTTTT
>NA|TRBV23-1|TRBJ2-2|many
CASSQLWDPKVRGTGELFF
TGCGCCAGCAGTCAATTGTGGGACCCGAAGGTCCGAGGGACCGGGGAGCTGTTTTTT
>TRBD1|TRBV25-1|TRBJ2-1|few
CASSETGQGAVEQFF
TGTGCCAGCAGTGAGACCGGACAGGGGGCGGTTGAGCAGTTCTTC